This T cell receptor (beta chain) originates from a study of long-term antiretroviral therapy in people with HIV. Whole-study findings and limits: From the mid-2000s to the late 2010s, blood was obtained, possibly while participants received older ART regimens.

Runs used v3.0 of the immunoSEQ assay and were done at survey level. The assay was immunoSEQ multiplex PCR, and TCRdb's table has in-frame clones only and misses some. The sample consists of about 26,000 clones, 86% of them appearing once. Worth noting for this clone: The target antigen is unknown.

From each donor, at least one pre-ART PBMC sample and at least two post-ART PBMC samples were obtained. With V trimmed by 1 base and J by 4 bases, 5 bases remained unmatched. Germline-derived CDR1 and CDR2 are SGHNT and YENEEA. There are 15 residues in the CDR3. The sequenced sample was unsorted PBMCs, obtained roughly 2.7 years after starting antiretroviral therapy. This rearrangement joins TRBV11-3 to TRBJ1-2; 8 bases are shared with TRBD1. This TCR derives from a man in his forties with HIV. The CDR3 region has the DNA TGTGCCAGCAGCTTAGGGGACAGGACGACCTATGGCTACACCTTC. Translated: CASSLGDRTTYGYTF.